This T cell receptor beta chain was sequenced for a study of blood T cell repertoires in COVID-19. TCRdb keeps only in-frame clones here, not all; method: immunoSEQ multiplex PCR. The sample lists 250,000 or so clones, around 86% seen once, with around 1.7% in the top ten. Only one count was recorded for this clone. Germline V gene lookup returns CDR1 SGHAT and CDR2 FQNNGV. CDR3 length equals 15 residues. The V end was cut by 0 bases, the J end by 0 bases, with 8 bases between. This sequence originates from a man between 35 and 55 years old who had recovered from COVID-19. The V and J genes are TRBV11-2 and TRBJ1-2; the D gene is possibly TRBD1 (5 bases). Sequencing used PBMCs or T cells enriched from blood (not recorded which). The CDR3 protein is CASSLDAGPNYGYTF. In DNA form, the CDR3 reads TGTGCCAGCAGCTTAGATGCGGGACCTAACTATGGCTACACCTTC.